The entry below describes one T cell receptor beta chain. This clone was recorded only once. Its binding antigen is unknown. The input lacks base qualities; no much larger clone sits a single base away. The entry originates in a study of cytomegalovirus exposure and HLA in healthy donors (dated by TCRdb to 2016 to 2017). Background on the whole study: According to an earlier analysis of 587 of the donors, some 180 million T cells yielded 100 million or so unique TCR beta sequences and around 280 Gb of sequence data. The study was designed to test whether signatures of past pathogen exposure could be identified by cataloging public T cell receptors. Among the roughly 370 genotyped donors, under 90% belonged to the genetic ancestry cluster associated with self-reported Caucasian donors. An earlier analysis of fewer than 700 of the donors applied high-throughput TCR beta sequencing to assess whether each TCR beta V gene segment acted as functional or pseudogenic. A later genetic analysis used genome-wide SNP genotypes for about 65% of the 666 donors, treating that subset as a discovery cohort. An early release that covered 640 HLA-typed donors contained approximately 290 gigabases of sequencing data and tens of millions of unique TCR sequences. The study profiled the T cell repertoires of hundreds of subjects by immunosequencing and related them to cytomegalovirus serostatus. Rather than drawing on any new phenotypic data, the later analysis identified candidate immune exposures from TCR beta sequences and the way those sequences occurred across donors. High-throughput TCR immunosequencing, statistical association of individual TCRs with disease status, and machine learning were combined to predict cytomegalovirus infection status. The number of donors typed differed by locus, with about 629-640 for A, B, C, DRB1 and DQB1, approximately 500 for DQA1, about 610 for DPA1, and 450 to 480 for DPB1. All discovery cohort repertoires had been generated using a single sequencing platform. Along with the roughly 670-subject first cohort, a separate validation cohort of 120 different subjects was used. Donor age, sex, ethnicity and CMV serostatus were collected together with the repertoire data. Across about 370 genotyped donors of the cohort, an average of about 200,000 unique TCR beta nucleotide sequences per donor were sequenced, and roughly 20% of those sequences were non-productive. A later analysis re-analyzed previously published TCR beta repertoires from roughly 630 donors and added high-resolution HLA genotyping to study TCR occurrence patterns. Roughly 5 DR-DQ haplotypes were treated as single units for association and clustering because of strong linkage in the cohort. Both class I and class II loci were covered by HLA typing, at four-digit resolution. What the authors observed across the whole study: When HLA alleles, especially DR and DQ, strongly co-occurred, attributing TCR associations to individual alleles was difficult. In an earlier analysis of some 540 of the donors, most TCR beta V segments appeared in productive rearrangements about 87% or about 30% of the time, broadly matching IMGT annotations. A cluster of highly shared sequence variants was judged likely to be a technical artifact of the sequencing pipeline. In a later analysis, TCR association rates were found to vary across HLA loci, with the most associated TCRs seen for DRB1 alleles and the fewest for HLA-C alleles. Most CMV-associated TCR beta chains appeared to be HLA-restricted in a later analysis, and the HLA associations seemed to be driven largely by CMV exposure. Because some donors lacked HLA typing at each locus, the association tests relied only on the typed subset. In vitro tests confirmed that a few of the cytomegalovirus-associated TCR beta chains recognize cytomegalovirus antigens. V-gene and J-gene trimming of TCR beta chains was associated with a missense DCLRE1C variant in a later genetic analysis, and the association was replicated in an independent cohort. The study gave a list of around 170 TCR beta chains associated with cytomegalovirus. Linkage disequilibrium might explain the correlated functional status among segregating V segments, but an unknown experimental factor could not be ruled out. Most TCR sequences were seen in very few donors, while some public TCRs were found in many individuals. The cohort was sequenced for TCR beta chains only, and without alpha or paired-chain data the features that could be detected were limited. CMV serostatus was the only immune exposure information available for the cohort. The presence/absence analyses assumed that sequencing depth was roughly uniform across donors, and that assumption may not be true. Some 16 rarely observed V segments, including chromosome 9 orphons, were excluded from the earlier analysis of a few hundred of the donors because counts were too low. The 87-base-pair reads could not distinguish some IMGT-functional V segments, including TRBV6-2 and TRBV6-3, so those segments were excluded. The classifier was reported to diagnose cytomegalovirus status with high specificity and sensitivity in both the original cohort and the validation cohort. A later analysis reported that several top co-occurrence clusters appeared linked to parvovirus B19, influenza, CMV and Epstein-Barr virus. A further reported finding was that TCR beta sequences accurately predicted the HLA-A and HLA-B alleles for most subjects in the first cohort. Specific HLA alleles were associated with more than 15,000 TCR beta sequences at a false discovery rate of 0.05 in a later analysis. A later analysis found that HLA-associated TCR beta chains were more clonally expanded and had lower generation probabilities than equally common non-associated chains. The authors suggested that the approach could potentially be generalized to other disease states and immunological phenotypes. A later genetic analysis reported fewer N-insertions in productive TCRs among donors in an Asian-associated ancestry cluster than the 666-donor mean.

The cohort consisted of approximately 690 healthy bone marrow donors. At the time of sampling, every cohort member was nominally healthy, though immune exposures that went unrecorded were likely present. The donor was CMV seropositive and was included in the group of some 290 seropositive cohort members. Each donor provided a peripheral blood sample, and peripheral blood mononuclear cells were used for TCR beta sequencing. Genomic DNA extraction from the blood cell samples was performed with the Qiagen DNeasy Blood Extraction Kit. The protocol used for the library was the immunoSEQ multiplex PCR assay. For the multiplex PCR, a mixture combining 60 forward primers for TCR Vbeta segments and 13 reverse primers for TCR Jbeta segments was used. The CDR3 region of rearranged TCR beta genes was amplified from genomic DNA with a multiplex PCR assay. The Illumina HiSeq System was used to sequence the amplified TCR beta libraries as 87-base-pair reads. On the study's bioinformatics: In a later analysis, approximately 74 million unique TCR beta chains were counted across the 500 to 850 repertoires, and roughly 10 million of these chains were shared by at least two donors. To remove PCR and sequencing errors, raw reads were error-corrected and collapsed into unique sequences using a nearest-neighbor algorithm that merged closely related sequences. V, D and J gene segments were assigned by aligning CDR3 sequences to IMGT reference sequences. For a sequence to be retained, at least a six-nucleotide match to both a V gene segment and a J gene segment was required. A rearrangement was called productive if the CDR3 had no stop codons and remained in frame with V and J, and every other rearrangement was called non-productive. CDR3 was defined by IMGT convention, running from the second conserved V-encoded cysteine to the conserved J-encoded phenylalanine. In an earlier analysis of roughly 580 of the donors, sequences lacking an unambiguous match to a single V gene segment were excluded. In an earlier analysis of approximately 610 of the donors, V segments were called functional above 56.7% productive rearrangements and were called segregating when the between-donor standard deviation exceeded 5%. To diagnose cytomegalovirus status from the catalog of TCR beta chain sequences, a statistical classification framework was built. A later analysis assigned V and J genes by comparing TCR nucleotide sequences with IMGT/GENE-DB human TR gene sequences. Using the TCRdist pipeline, a later analysis assigned CDR3 sequences along with most-parsimonious VDJ recombination scenarios. In a later analysis, each TCR beta chain was defined by its CDR3 amino acid sequence together with its V-gene family, and reads lacking a unique V-gene family were excluded. To address suspected cross-contamination and a sequencing artifact, a later analysis removed 450 to 700 highly shared, low-generation-probability nucleotide sequences. In a later analysis, a clonal expansion index for each public chain was calculated from normalized within-repertoire ranks of inferred template counts. In a later analysis, generation probabilities were computed using a VDJ recombination model fitted to out-of-frame rearrangements, and the results were checked against IGoR. Hypergeometric tests were used in a later analysis to score TCR-TCR, TCR-HLA and TCR-CMV co-occurrence, with a repertoire-size bias correction applied to the TCR pairs. To estimate false discovery rates, a later analysis permuted the HLA or CMV assignments 20 times. In a later analysis, co-occurring TCRs were grouped using DBSCAN, with TCRdist sequence similarity added in when clustering inside HLA-allele-positive subsets. Co-occurrence clustering excluded repertoires with fewer than 30,000 or more than 120,000 public chains, plus five with anomalous nucleotide sharing. Held by TCRdb, this immuneACCESS table contains in-frame sequences only and omits some clones. Under half of the omission traces to an unresolved V gene where checked; the cause of the rest is unknown. V, J and clone size are taken as reported in that table, and D and trimming were inferred from the DNA itself. The sample table shows about 150,000 clones, and about 80% are seen once. Clones ranked in the top ten supply more than 10% of the sample.

The CDR3 starts with the cysteine, ends with the phenylalanine, and has 17 residues. CDR3 DNA only is kept here, 51 bases in frame from base 1. CDR1 and CDR2, per the germline V gene, are SGDLS and YYNGEE. Germline trimming amounts to 2 bases on V and 1 base on J, with 10 as the count of junction bases outside the gene matches. The chain is made from TRBV9 and TRBJ2-3; a stretch of 7 junction bases matches TRBD2. The sequence was collected from a man aged 40-49 years in good health and CMV-seropositive. Sequencing was done on a sample of PBMCs. The DNA is TGTGCCAGCAGCGTGGAAGGGTGGGGGGGAGGCACAGATACGCAGTATTTT. Translated, this is CASSVEGWGGGTDTQYF.